A selection of T cell receptor beta chains follows, all from one sample in a study of blood T cell repertoires in COVID-19. Only in-frame clones appear in the TCRdb table, and some are missing; sequencing was by immunoSEQ multiplex PCR. Of about 330,000 clones listed, over 80% are singletons. The specimen was PBMCs or T cells enriched from blood (not recorded which). The receptor set was obtained from a man aged 25-45 years who had recovered from COVID-19. Each CDR3 is given with its conserved first and last residue. D genes are given only for firm matches. Clone size appears in some rows only: once, few, many, or a class for an expanded clone.

j_call | clone_size | d_call | v_call | cdr3_nt | cdr3_aa
TRBJ1-4 | . | . | TRBV5-4 | TGTGCCAGCAGCCCTACCACAGACGGCGAAAAACTGTTTTTT | CASSPTTDGEKLFF
TRBJ1-5 | . | TRBD1 | TRBV25-1 | TGTGCCAGCAGTGGACAGGGGACAGATCAGCCCCAGCATTTT | CASSGQGTDQPQHF
TRBJ2-2 | . | TRBD2 | TRBV10-3 | TGTGCCATCAGTGGTCTAAGCGGGGGGGCCGAGGAGCTGTTTTTT | CAISGLSGGAEELFF
TRBJ1-5 | few | TRBD1 | TRBV27 | TGTGCCAGCAGTAGGACAGGGTGGAGGCAGCCCCAGCATTTT | CASSRTGWRQPQHF
TRBJ1-3 | . | TRBD1 | TRBV11-2 | TGTGCCAGCAGCTTAAGTTGGGACAGCTCTGGAAACACCATATATTTT | CASSLSWDSSGNTIYF
TRBJ1-2 | . | . | TRBV7-8 | TGTGCCAGCGCGGCTCGCACAAGTAACTATGGCTACACCTTC | CASAARTSNYGYTF
TRBJ2-5 | . | . | TRBV3-1/TRBV3-2 | TGTGCCAGCAGCCCTCGGGTCCTCGAGGAGACCCAGTACTTC | CASSPRVLEETQYF
TRBJ1-4 | . | . | TRBV5-1 | TGCGCCAGCAGCCAAGCTGACAATAAACTGTTTTTT | CASSQADNKLFF
TRBJ1-6 | . | . | TRBV7-9 | TGTGCCAGCAGCCTTCCAGGTTTAAATTCACCCCTCCACTTT | CASSLPGLNSPLHF
TRBJ2-5 | . | . | TRBV19 | TGTGCCAGTAGTCCCGGGTACCAAGAGACCCAGTACTTC | CASSPGYQETQYF
TRBJ1-1 | . | . | TRBV3-1/TRBV3-2 | TGTGCCAGCAGCCAAGGGGGGAGGACTGAAGCTTTCTTT | CASSQGGRTEAFF
TRBJ1-6 | . | TRBD1 | TRBV5-8 | TGTGCCAGCAGCTGGGACAGAAATTCACCCCTCCACTTT | CASSWDRNSPLHF
TRBJ2-1 | . | TRBD1 | TRBV28 | TGTGCCAGCAGTTTACCAGGGGGCGGCGGCAATGAGCAGTTCTTC | CASSLPGGGGNEQFF
TRBJ2-7 | . | . | TRBV28 | TGTGCCAGCAGTTTCTCATGGGGCGAGCCCTACGAGCAGTACTTC | CASSFSWGEPYEQYF
TRBJ2-2 | . | TRBD1 | TRBV30 | TGTGTCTGGAGTATGCAGGGGGCTTACACCGGGGAGCTGTTTTTT | CVWSMQGAYTGELFF
TRBJ2-2 | few | . | TRBV5-1 | TGCGCCAGTGCCGCGGAGGGAGCCGGGGAGCTGTTTTTT | CASAAEGAGELFF
TRBJ2-5 | . | TRBD1 | TRBV5-1 | TGCGCCAGCAGGCAGGGACAGCAAGAGACCCAGTACTTC | CASRQGQQETQYF
TRBJ2-3 | . | . | TRBV6-5 | TGTGCCAGCAGTCAGACTAGTTCAGATACGCAGTATTTT | CASSQTSSDTQYF
TRBJ2-7 | . | TRBD2 | TRBV6-5 | TGTGCCAGCAGTTATGTTCGGGGGGGTGAGCAGTACTTC | CASSYVRGGEQYF
TRBJ1-4 | . | TRBD1 | TRBV7-8 | TGTGCCAGCAGCCTGACAGGGGTTGGAGAAAAACTGTTTTTT | CASSLTGVGEKLFF
TRBJ1-2 | . | . | TRBV30 | TGTGCCTGGAGGCGTGCCGGGACACCCGGCTATGGCTACACCTTC | CAWRRAGTPGYGYTF
TRBJ2-7 | . | TRBD2 | TRBV3-1/TRBV3-2 | TGTGCCAGCACCCCCGGGGGGTTCCCCTACGAGCAGTACTTC | CASTPGGFPYEQYF
TRBJ2-2 | . | . | TRBV7-6 | TGTGCCAGCAGCACGGTGGAGGGAGACACCGGGGAGCTGTTTTTT | CASSTVEGDTGELFF
TRBJ2-1 | . | . | TRBV7-9 | TGTGCCAGCAGCACCCGGGCTAGCTCCAATGAGCAGTTCTTC | CASSTRASSNEQFF
TRBJ1-3 | . | . | TRBV30 | TGTGCCTGGGGACAGTACTCTGGAAACACCATATATTTT | CAWGQYSGNTIYF
TRBJ1-1 | . | . | TRBV18 | TGTGCCAGCTCTCAACAGGCGAACACTGAAGCTTTCTTT | CASSQQANTEAFF
TRBJ2-7 | . | . | TRBV7-8 | TGTGCCAGCAGCTTAGTAAGGTCTTCGGGGGTCGAGCAGTACTTC | CASSLVRSSGVEQYF
TRBJ2-2 | few | . | TRBV14 | TGTGCCAGCAGCCAAGGGCCCGCGAGGCGAATGAACACCGGGGAGCTGTTTTTT | CASSQGPARRMNTGELFF
TRBJ1-1 | . | . | TRBV10-3 | TGTGCCATCAAAAGGGGCACTGAAGCTTTCTTT | CAIKRGTEAFF
TRBJ2-7 | once | TRBD1 | TRBV11-2 | TGTGCCAGCAGCCCAGGGACAGGCGGATACGAGCAGTACTTC | CASSPGTGGYEQYF
TRBJ2-2 | once | TRBD2 | TRBV2 | TGTGCCAGCAGTTGGACTAGCCCGAACACCGGGGAGCTGTTTTTT | CASSWTSPNTGELFF
TRBJ2-1 | . | TRBD1 | TRBV5-6 | TGTGCCAGCAGCTTGACAGGGGGCCATTACAATGAGCAGTTCTTC | CASSLTGGHYNEQFF
TRBJ2-3 | . | . | TRBV28 | TGTGCCAGCAGTACCCGACAGGGCGGGACCACAGATACGCAGTATTTT | CASSTRQGGTTDTQYF
TRBJ2-7 | . | TRBD1 | TRBV19 | TGTGCCAGTAGGAAGAGCTCCGGGACAGGCCTCTACGAGCAGTACTTC | CASRKSSGTGLYEQYF
TRBJ1-5 | . | . | TRBV19 | TGTGCCAGTAGTATAGCCGGACAGAGCAATCAGCCCCAGCATTTT | CASSIAGQSNQPQHF
TRBJ1-3 | . | TRBD1 | TRBV18 | TGTGCCAGCTCACCGGGACAGGACTCTGGAAACACCATATATTTT | CASSPGQDSGNTIYF